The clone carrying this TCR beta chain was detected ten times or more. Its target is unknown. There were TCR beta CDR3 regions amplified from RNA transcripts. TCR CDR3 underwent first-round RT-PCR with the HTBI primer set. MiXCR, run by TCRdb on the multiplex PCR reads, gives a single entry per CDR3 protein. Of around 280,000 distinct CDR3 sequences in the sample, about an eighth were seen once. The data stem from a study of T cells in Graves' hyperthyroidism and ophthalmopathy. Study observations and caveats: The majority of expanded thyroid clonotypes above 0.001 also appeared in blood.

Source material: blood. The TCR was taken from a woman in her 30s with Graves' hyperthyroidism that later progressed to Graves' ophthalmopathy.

The CDR3 DNA sequence: TGTGCCTGGAGTCACTGGGGCAGGGAATCCTACGAGCAGTACTTC. This translates into CAWSHWGRESYEQYF. V is TRBV30 and J is TRBJ2-7; possible D gene TRBD1, 5 bases. Germline assignment: CDR1 GTSNPN and CDR2 SVGIG (reference sequence). V lost 2 bases and J lost 1, with 15 bases in between. This CDR3 has 15 residues. The entire variable domain, with the rest obtained from reference TRBV30 and TRBJ2-7, is as follows: SQTIHQWPATLVQPVGSPLSLECTVEGTSNPNLYWYRQAAGRGLQLLFYSVGIGQISSEVPQNLSASRPQDRQFILSSKKLLLSDSGFYLCAWSHWGRESYEQYFGPGTRLTVT.